These 18 T cell receptor beta chains originate from one sample sequenced in a study of cytomegalovirus exposure and HLA in healthy donors. Repertoires were generated with immunoSEQ multiplex PCR, while TCRdb's copy carries only in-frame clones and drops some. The sample shows 52,000 or so clones, about 88% of them seen only once. Sequences were obtained from PBMCs. Every receptor here comes from a woman aged 18-29 years in good health and CMV-seronegative.

There are a few counts of this clone. The chain combines TRBV5-1 with TRBJ2-7, with 7 bases that match TRBD1. Trimming removed 4 bases from V and 2 bases from J; junction bases left unmatched: 9. The CDR3 runs 15 residues. The V gene's germline CDR1 is SGHRS and CDR2 YFSETQ. The CDR3 reads CASSRRDRDTYEQYF. CDR3 bases: TGCGCCAGCAGCCGCCGCGACAGGGACACCTACGAGCAGTACTTC.

In the case of this clone: Other DNA sequences in this specimen translate into the identical CDR3. DNA for the CDR3: TGTGCCAGTAGTATGGGGACAGGGGGCTCCTACGAGCAGTACTTC. Amino acid sequence: CASSMGTGGSYEQYF. The chain carries TRBV19 and TRBJ2-7, with 11 bases fitting TRBD1. Trimming took 3 bases from V and 0 from J; bases not matched to a gene: 1. The CDR3 totals 15 residues. Looked up from germline, CDR1 is LNHDA and CDR2 is SQIVND (reference sequence).

The chain couples TRBV7-9 to TRBJ1-1; 7 bases are shared with TRBD1. V trimming: 4 bases; J trimming: 8 bases; junction bases outside the gene matches: 1. CDR1 is SEHNR and CDR2 is FQNEAQ in the germline V gene (reference sequence). The length of the CDR3 is 11 residues. This chain's CDR3 is CASSSDREAFF. In DNA form, the CDR3 reads TGTGCCAGCAGCTCGGACAGGGAAGCTTTCTTT.

The rearrangement links TRBV6-1 to TRBJ2-7; 10 positions agree with TRBD2. The CDR3 totals 14 residues. After removal of 7 bases from V and 6 bases from J, the junction contained 9 bases not matched to a gene. CDR1 and CDR2 from the germline V gene are MNHNS and SASEGT. The CDR3 loop is CASTAQRGGREQYF. CDR3 nucleotide sequence: TGTGCCAGCACCGCCCAGCGGGGGGGCCGCGAGCAGTACTTC.

The J gene is TRBJ2-5, the V gene TRBV30; 10 bases fit TRBD2. Germline-derived CDR1 and CDR2 are GTSNPN and SVGIG (reference sequence). The CDR3 is 12 amino acids. Losses at the gene ends were 4 bases for V and 5 bases for J; bases not matched to a gene: 1. The CDR3 DNA is TGTGCCTGGACTAGCGGGAGTGAGACCCAGTACTTC. This encodes CAWTSGSETQYF.

In its sample, this clone was seen once. The chain carries TRBV13 and TRBJ2-3; D may be TRBD2 (5 bases). CDR3 length: 15 amino acids. Trimming removed 0 bases from V and 5 bases from J, with 12 bases in between. Germline V gene data show CDR1 as PRHDT and CDR2 as FYEKMQ (reference sequence). As DNA, the CDR3 is TGTGCCAGCAGCTTAGGCGCTGAGGCGGGAGATACGCAGTATTTT. This translates into CASSLGAEAGDTQYF.

J is TRBJ2-7 and V is TRBV4-2; 8 nucleotides agree with TRBD1. From germline, CDR1 is LGHNA and CDR2 YNFKEQ. The ends lost 0 bases at V and 6 bases at J; junction bases unmatched: 16. The CDR3 has 18 amino acids. CDR3 in amino acids: CASSQDVNSAGGFLEQYF. DNA of the CDR3: TGTGCCAGCAGCCAAGATGTCAATTCGGCAGGGGGCTTTCTCGAGCAGTACTTC.

By sample share, this clone is medium-sized. The chain uses TRBV14 and TRBJ1-6; D is ambiguous. Germline CDR1 reads SGHDN; CDR2 reads FVKESK. The CDR3 is 13 amino acids. V was clipped by 1 base and J by 8 bases, with 6 bases between them. The CDR3 DNA reads TGTGCCAGCAGCCAAGTCCCCGATTCACCCCTCCACTTT. Translation gives CASSQVPDSPLHF. Based on the CDR3 plus reference TRBV14 and TRBJ1-6, the full variable domain is EAGVTQFPSHSVIEKGQTVTLRCDPISGHDNLYWYRRVMGKEIKFLLHFVKESKQDESGMPNNRFLAERTGGTYSTLKVQPAELEDSGVYFCASSQVPDSPLHFGNGTRLTVT.

The chain combines TRBV7-3 with TRBJ2-1; 7 positions agree with TRBD2. V was clipped by 4 bases and J by 7 bases; unmatched bases: 1. This CDR3 has 12 amino acids. Germline values: CDR1 SGHTA, CDR2 FQGTGA. CDR3 sequence reads: CASSWGGNEQFF. Here the CDR3 DNA reads TGTGCCAGCAGCTGGGGGGGGAATGAGCAGTTCTTC. The complete variable domain, with remaining parts taken from reference TRBV7-3 and TRBJ2-1, reads GAGVSQTPSNKVTEKGKYVELRCDPISGHTALYWYRQSLGQGPEFLIYFQGTGAADDSGLPNDRFFAVRPEGSVSTLKIQRTERGDSAVYLCASSWGGNEQFFGPGTRLTVL.

The chain recombines TRBV19 with TRBJ2-2, with 10 positions matching TRBD1. There are 16 residues in the CDR3. With V trimmed by 6 bases and J by 6 bases, 10 bases remained unmatched. Germline CDR1 is LNHDA and CDR2 is SQIVND (reference sequence). CDR3 amino acids: CASRSGTGVFPGELFF. The CDR3, as DNA: TGTGCCAGTAGGTCCGGGACAGGGGTTTTCCCCGGGGAGCTGTTTTTT.

The chain is built from TRBV5-1 and TRBJ2-3; TRBD2 aligns across 7 bases. This CDR3 comprises 15 residues. CDR1 and CDR2 from the germline V gene are SGHRS and YFSETQ. J gave up 4 bases and V 1 base, and 6 bases lay outside the gene matches. The CDR3 coding sequence is TGCGCCAGCAGCTTGTGGGGGGGGAGCGCAGATACGCAGTATTTT. It specifies CASSLWGGSADTQYF. Variable domain in full (rest from reference TRBV5-1 and TRBJ2-3): KAGVTQTPRYLIKTRGQQVTLSCSPISGHRSVSWYQQTPGQGLQFLFEYFSETQRNKGNFPGRFSGRQFSNSRSEMNVSTLELGDSALYLCASSLWGGSADTQYFGPGTRLTVL.

In this sample, this clone turned up a few times. The chain is built from TRBV6-5 and TRBJ2-7; 7 nucleotides line up with TRBD1. The V gene's germline CDR1 is MNHEY and CDR2 SVGAGI. V dropped 5 bases and J dropped 3; count of bases not matched to a gene: 10. CDR3 length: 15 amino acids. DNA for the CDR3: TGTGCCAGCAGTAACGGACAGGACAGCTACTACGAGCAGTACTTC. This gives the protein CASSNGQDSYYEQYF.

The chain joins TRBV27 to TRBJ1-3; D is unclear. The V end lost 4 bases, the J end lost 4 bases, and 17 bases lay between the germline ends. Germline V gene data show CDR1 as MNHEY and CDR2 as SMNVEV (reference sequence). This CDR3 is built from 16 residues. The CDR3 is CASSSLRVTGGNTIYF. The CDR3 DNA sequence: TGTGCCAGCAGTTCCCTCCGGGTAACGGGAGGAAACACCATATATTTT.

This clone was observed a handful of times. The CDR3 spells CASSEGLAYEQYF. CDR3 nucleotides: TGTGCCAGCAGCGAAGGACTAGCCTACGAGCAGTACTTC. The chain employs TRBV9 and TRBJ2-7, with 7 bases matching TRBD2. The V gene's germline CDR1 is SGDLS and CDR2 YYNGEE. The J segment lost 2 bases and the V segment lost 3 bases, leaving 2 bases of the junction unmatched. CDR3 size: 13 residues.

The chain uses TRBV11-2 and TRBJ2-1; tentatively, D is TRBD2 (7 bases). The CDR3 consists of 16 residues. The V gene lost 8 bases and the J gene lost 2 bases, with 19 bases spanning the gap. Germline CDR1 is SGHAT and CDR2 is FQNNGV. The CDR3 DNA is TGTGCCAGCGACTTAGGGGGGGGTGTAGCCTACAATGAGCAGTTCTTC. Amino acid sequence: CASDLGGGVAYNEQFF.

This chain links TRBV30 with TRBJ1-5, with D possibly being TRBD1 (5 bases). The V gene's germline CDR1 is GTSNPN and CDR2 SVGIG (reference sequence). The CDR3 runs 14 residues. The V and J ends lost 2 bases and 1 base respectively, with 9 bases between them. The CDR3 region has the DNA TGTGCCTGGAGTCTTCGGGGGAGCAATCAGCCCCAGCATTTT. Amino acids: CAWSLRGSNQPQHF. Full variable domain (missing parts from reference TRBV30 and TRBJ1-5): SQTIHQWPATLVQPVGSPLSLECTVEGTSNPNLYWYRQAAGRGLQLLFYSVGIGQISSEVPQNLSASRPQDRQFILSSKKLLLSDSGFYLCAWSLRGSNQPQHFGDGTRLSIL.

This chain uses TRBV7-2 with TRBJ2-2; D may be TRBD1 (5 bases). This CDR3 is 15 amino acids long. Germline-derived CDR1 and CDR2 are SGHTA and FQGNSA. Trimming left V 5 bases short and J 1 base short, with 11 bases between. The CDR3 here is CASSHRQGNTGELFF. CDR3 nucleotides: TGTGCCAGCAGCCACCGGCAGGGGAACACCGGGGAGCTGTTTTTT.

The chain uses TRBV12-5 and TRBJ1-5; D remains unclear. Germline V CDR1 and CDR2: LGHNT, FRNRAP. Trimming removed 7 bases at V and 4 bases at J, with 14 bases between. This CDR3 has 14 residues. CDR3 sequence reads: CASALIRANQPQHF. CDR3 DNA: TGTGCTAGTGCCTTAATCCGAGCAAATCAGCCCCAGCATTTT.